The rows below give T cell receptor beta chains drawn from one sample of a study of CD8 T cells in Susac syndrome. TCRdb reanalysed the immunoSEQ multiplex PCR reads using MiXCR and keeps one entry per CDR3 protein. Of 50,000 to 65,000 distinct CDR3 sequences listed, 85% to 95% are singletons. Source material: CD8+ T cells from PBMCs. All receptors come from a human donor in good health. Both conserved end residues are part of each CDR3. Each record gives: J gene, D gene, V gene, clone size, CDR3 protein, CDR3 DNA. A D gene is named only where the DNA matches it firmly. Some rows have no size entry. The others give once, few or many, or a class for an expanded clone.

TRBJ1-2 NA TRBV11-2 NA CASSPRGAPRGDYGYTF TGTGCCAGCAGCCCCCGGGGGGCTCCCCGCGGGGACTATGGCTACACCTTC
TRBJ2-5 NA TRBV5-1 NA CASSLEGETQYF TGCGCCAGCAGCTTGGAGGGCGAGACCCAGTACTTC
TRBJ1-2 NA TRBV4-1 NA CASSQVLGDYGYTF TGCGCCAGCAGCCAAGTACTGGGGGACTATGGCTACACCTTC
TRBJ2-1 NA TRBV15 NA CATSRDRGTEQFF TGTGCCACCAGCAGAGATCGGGGCACCGAGCAGTTCTTC
TRBJ1-5 TRBD1 TRBV4-3 NA CASSQGTGFSQPQHF TGCGCCAGCAGCCAAGGGACAGGTTTCTCTCAGCCCCAGCATTTT
TRBJ1-6 NA TRBV6-5 NA CASRDDAAPLHF TGTGCCAGCAGGGACGACGCTGCACCCCTCCACTTT
TRBJ2-7 NA TRBV11-2 NA CASSSTTYEQYF TGTGCCAGCAGCTCCACCACTTACGAGCAGTACTTC
TRBJ1-1 NA TRBV4-3 NA CASSLGSSVTLNTEAFF TGCGCCAGCAGCCTAGGGTCCTCGGTTACCTTGAACACTGAAGCTTTCTTT
TRBJ2-1 NA TRBV4-3 NA CASSQDWGPLFF TGCGCCAGCAGCCAAGATTGGGGACCTCTGTTCTTC
TRBJ2-1 NA TRBV4-3 NA CASSQEQPASYNEQFF TGCGCCAGCAGCCAAGAACAGCCAGCTTCCTACAATGAGCAGTTCTTC
TRBJ2-7 TRBD1 TRBV30 NA CAWSVGRGWQYF TGTGCCTGGAGTGTCGGCAGGGGGTGGCAGTACTTC
TRBJ2-3 TRBD1 TRBV29-1 NA CSSRDRGTDTQYF TGCAGCTCCCGGGACAGGGGGACAGATACGCAGTATTTT
TRBJ1-1 NA TRBV7-2 NA CASSSIIAGAPNTEAFF TGTGCCAGCAGCTCCATCATCGCAGGGGCCCCGAACACTGAAGCTTTCTTT
TRBJ2-6 NA TRBV19 NA CATTQLGANVLAF TGTGCCACCACCCAGTTGGGGGCCAACGTCCTGGCTTTC
TRBJ2-1 NA TRBV3-1 NA CASSQWGSDEQFF TGTGCCAGCAGCCAATGGGGGAGCGATGAGCAGTTCTTC
TRBJ1-2 NA TRBV7-4 NA CASSRMGAASPRDGYTF TGTGCCAGCAGCCGGATGGGGGCTGCCTCGCCGAGGGATGGCTACACCTTC
TRBJ2-7 NA TRBV5-6 NA CASSLESLGDEQYF TGTGCCAGCAGCTTGGAATCCCTGGGGGATGAGCAGTACTTC
TRBJ1-4 NA TRBV4-1 NA CASSRVAGGLFF TGCGCCAGCAGCCGGGTAGCCGGGGGACTGTTTTTT
TRBJ2-1 NA TRBV27 NA CASSPYTGNGEQFF TGTGCCAGCAGCCCTTACACAGGGAACGGTGAGCAGTTCTTC
TRBJ1-1 NA TRBV12-3/TRBV12-4 once CASSFNGGGIHTEAFF TGTGCCAGCAGTTTTAATGGCGGGGGGATTCACACTGAAGCTTTCTTT
TRBJ2-1 TRBD2 TRBV3-1 NA CASRDLAGRHNEQFF TGTGCCAGCAGGGACCTAGCGGGGAGACACAATGAGCAGTTCTTC
TRBJ2-2 NA TRBV9 NA CASSVAPHLQGIDTGELFF TGTGCCAGCAGCGTAGCCCCTCACCTCCAGGGTATCGACACCGGGGAGCTGTTTTTT
TRBJ2-7 TRBD2 TRBV29-1 NA CSVGAGGWYEQYF TGCAGCGTTGGGGCGGGGGGCTGGTACGAGCAGTACTTC
TRBJ1-1 NA TRBV30 NA CAWIGGEAFF TGTGCCTGGATCGGAGGTGAAGCTTTCTTT
TRBJ2-3 NA TRBV11-2 NA CASSFRDREADTQYF TGTGCCAGCAGCTTTCGGGACCGAGAGGCAGATACGCAGTATTTT
TRBJ2-7 NA TRBV20-1 NA CSAREQGYEQYF TGCAGTGCTAGAGAACAGGGCTACGAGCAGTACTTC
TRBJ2-5 NA TRBV2 NA CASSANRDTFLVHQETQYF TGTGCCAGCAGCGCTAACCGGGACACTTTCCTAGTACACCAAGAGACCCAGTACTTC
TRBJ1-2 NA TRBV12-3/TRBV12-4 once CASSPGDGDYGYTF TGTGCCAGCAGCCCTGGAGACGGAGACTATGGCTACACCTTC
TRBJ2-1 TRBD2 TRBV4-1 NA CASSLRGRGVDEQFF TGCGCCAGCAGCCTACGGGGACGGGGGGTTGATGAGCAGTTCTTC